Shown below are 12 T cell receptor beta chains from a single sample sequenced in a study of blood T cell repertoires in COVID-19. Sequenced by immunoSEQ multiplex PCR; TCRdb stores in-frame clones only, minus some. Of 30,000 to 40,000 clones listed, 85% to 90% are singletons. The sample comprised peripheral blood. These receptors were obtained from a woman aged 60-75 years with active COVID-19.

The chain joins TRBV5-6 to TRBJ2-6; perhaps TRBD1 as D (6 bases). V was clipped by 4 bases and J by 1 base, with 15 bases between them. Germline-derived CDR1 and CDR2 are SGHDT and YYEEEE. The CDR3 has 17 amino acids. The CDR3 loop reads CASSGFRGPSGANVLTF. The CDR3 DNA follows: TGTGCCAGCAGCGGGTTCAGGGGCCCATCTGGGGCCAACGTCCTGACTTTC.

This chain uses TRBV4-1 with TRBJ2-7; D is perhaps TRBD2 (6 bases). The CDR3 extends over 13 amino acids. Germline V gene data show CDR1 as MGHRA and CDR2 as YSYEKL. Deletions cut 1 base from V and 6 bases from J, with 10 bases between. The CDR3: CASSQVRESEQYF. CDR3 coding DNA: TGCGCCAGCAGCCAAGTACGGGAGAGCGAGCAGTACTTC.

The chain links TRBV7-2 to TRBJ1-1; weak D call: TRBD1 (6 bases). The germline V gene encodes CDR1 SGHTA and CDR2 FQGNSA. The CDR3 has 13 amino acids. Trimming took 5 bases from V and 3 from J, leaving 10 bases between them. The CDR3 nucleotides read TGTGCCAGCAGCCGGGACATATACACTGAAGCTTTCTTT. Protein: CASSRDIYTEAFF.

This rearrangement joins TRBV9 to TRBJ2-3; D not certain. The ends were cut back, 0 bases at V and 4 bases at J, with 9 bases in the middle. The CDR3 has 14 amino acids. Germline CDR1 and CDR2: SGDLS and YYNGEE. The CDR3 is CASSVAPSADTQYF. The CDR3 DNA reads as TGTGCCAGCAGCGTAGCTCCCTCCGCAGATACGCAGTATTTT.

This rearrangement joins TRBV24-1 to TRBJ2-2; possibly TRBD1 for D (6 bases). The CDR3 has 16 amino acids. The ends were cut back, 4 bases at V and 0 bases at J, with 11 bases in the middle. Germline V lookup: CDR1 KGHDR, CDR2 SFDVKD. Here the CDR3 DNA reads TGTGCCACCAGTGACCCGACAGGAACGAACACCGGGGAGCTGTTTTTT. Its translation is CATSDPTGTNTGELFF.

V gene TRBV5-6 combines with J gene TRBJ2-7; TRBD1 aligns across 10 bases. J was trimmed by 4 bases and V by 6 bases; bases with no gene match: 7. CDR1 SGHDT and CDR2 YYEEEE come from the germline V gene. This CDR3 spans 14 amino acids. CDR3 sequence reads: CASTGTGALYEQYF. The CDR3 nucleotides read TGTGCCAGCACCGGGACAGGGGCGCTATACGAGCAGTACTTC.

The V call is TRBV18, the J call TRBJ1-6; 7 bases fit TRBD1. Germline V gene sequence: CDR1 KGHSH, CDR2 LQKENI. V shed 4 bases, J shed 14 bases, and the junction held 14 bases outside the gene matches. The CDR3 length is 15 residues. The CDR3 region is CASSRPGQPFITLHF. CDR3 in DNA: TGTGCCAGCTCACGACCGGGACAGCCCTTTATCACCCTCCACTTT.

V gene TRBV11-2 combines with J gene TRBJ2-5, with D possibly TRBD2 on 6 matching bases. Germline V gene lookup returns CDR1 SGHAT and CDR2 FQNNGV. The CDR3 is 17 residues long. The V end was cut by 6 bases, the J end by 7 bases, with 27 bases between. The CDR3 bases are TGTGCCAGCAGACTAGCCGGGGGACGCGGGCCCGTCGGGACCCAGTACTTC. Residues: CASRLAGGRGPVGTQYF.

This chain uses TRBV10-3 with TRBJ2-2, with 15 bases lining up with TRBD2. CDR1 ENHRY and CDR2 SYGVKD come from the germline V gene. CDR3 length: 20 residues. J gave up 4 bases and V 2 bases, and 11 bases lay outside the gene matches. In nucleotides, the CDR3 is TGTGCCATCAGTGAGCCTGGGACTAGCGGGGGGCCGGGGGGCACCGGGGAGCTGTTTTTT. Translated, it gives CAISEPGTSGGPGGTGELFF.

This clone was observed a single time. This sequence joins TRBV9 and TRBJ2-5; tentatively, D is TRBD1 (6 bases). Germline V gene sequence: CDR1 SGDLS, CDR2 YYNGEE. This CDR3 contains 15 residues. With 0 bases removed from V and 4 bases from J, the gap between germline ends came to 13 bases. CDR3: CASSVGGREAETQYF. CDR3 nucleotides: TGTGCCAGCAGCGTAGGGGGGCGAGAAGCAGAGACCCAGTACTTC.

The rearrangement joins TRBV19 to TRBJ2-3, with D hard to call. CDR1 and CDR2 from the germline V gene are LNHDA and SQIVND (reference sequence). The CDR3 is made up of 14 amino acids. The germline V and J ends were trimmed by 1 base and 3 bases, with 8 bases remaining between them. Written as DNA, the CDR3 is TGTGCCAGTAGTATAGTTGGAGTAACAGATACGCAGTATTTT. It codes for CASSIVGVTDTQYF.

The rearrangement joins TRBV28 to TRBJ1-5; no reliable D call. Germline V gene lookup returns CDR1 MDHEN and CDR2 SYDVKM. The CDR3 extends over 13 amino acids. V was trimmed by 5 bases and J by 9 bases, leaving 14 bases between them. The CDR3 loop reads CASSRPGTRPQHF. The CDR3 coding sequence is TGTGCCAGCAGTCGTCCCGGTACGAGGCCCCAGCATTTT. The entire variable domain, with the rest obtained from reference TRBV28 and TRBJ1-5, is as follows: DVKVTQSSRYLVKRTGEKVFLECVQDMDHENMFWYRQDPGLGLRLIYFSYDVKMKEKGDIPEGYSVSREKKERFSLILESASTNQTSMYLCASSRPGTRPQHFGDGTRLSIL.